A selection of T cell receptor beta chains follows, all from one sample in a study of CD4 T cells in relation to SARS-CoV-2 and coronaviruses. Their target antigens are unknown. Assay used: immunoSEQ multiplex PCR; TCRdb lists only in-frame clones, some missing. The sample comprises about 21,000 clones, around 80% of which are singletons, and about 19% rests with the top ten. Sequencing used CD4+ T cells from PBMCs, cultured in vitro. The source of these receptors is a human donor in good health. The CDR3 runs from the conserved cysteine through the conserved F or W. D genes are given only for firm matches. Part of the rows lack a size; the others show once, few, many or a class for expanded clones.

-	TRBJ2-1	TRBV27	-	TGTGCCAGCAGTTTACCCCTCCGCAACAGGATTGGTTACAATGAGCAGTTCTTC	CASSLPLRNRIGYNEQFF
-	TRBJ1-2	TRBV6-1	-	TGTGCCAGCAGTGAGGGACGGGCGCTCTATGGCTACACCTTC	CASSEGRALYGYTF
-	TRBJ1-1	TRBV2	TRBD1	TGTGCCACCTGGGAGGGGGCGTACCCTGAAGCTTTCTTT	CATWEGAYPEAFF
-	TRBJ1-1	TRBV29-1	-	TGCAGCGTTGAAGACCCACAGTCTCGGGGAGCTTTCTTT	CSVEDPQSRGAFF
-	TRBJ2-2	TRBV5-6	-	TGTGCCAGCAGCGGGACGGGGGCCGGGGAGCTGTTTTTT	CASSGTGAGELFF
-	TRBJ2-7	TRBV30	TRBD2	TGTGCCTGGAGTTTCCCGGGACTAGCGGGAGAGTACGAGCAGTACTTC	CAWSFPGLAGEYEQYF
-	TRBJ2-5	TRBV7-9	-	TGTGCCAGCAGCTTAATCGAGACCCAGTACTTC	CASSLIETQYF
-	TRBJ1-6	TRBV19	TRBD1	TGTGCCAGTAAGGTGGGACAGGGGTCCAATTCACCCCTCCACTTT	CASKVGQGSNSPLHF
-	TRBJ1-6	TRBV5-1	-	TGCGCCAGCAGCTTGGATCCAGGGGCAAATTCACCCCTCCACTTT	CASSLDPGANSPLHF
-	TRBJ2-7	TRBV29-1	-	TGCAGCGTTGCAGATCCTCGGCAGGCCTACGAGCAGTACTTC	CSVADPRQAYEQYF
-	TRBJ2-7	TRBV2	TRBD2	TGTGCCAGCAGGACGGGAGGCTACGAGCAGTACTTC	CASRTGGYEQYF
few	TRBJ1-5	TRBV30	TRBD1	TGTGCCTGGAGCAGGGGGTCTGATCAGCCCCAGCATTTT	CAWSRGSDQPQHF
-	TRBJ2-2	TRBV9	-	TGTGCCAGCAGCGTAGCTTACGGTATGAGCACCGGGGAGCTGTTTTTT	CASSVAYGMSTGELFF
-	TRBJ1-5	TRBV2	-	TGTGCCAGCAGTGGGGATAGTAAGGGAAATCAGCCCCAGCATTTT	CASSGDSKGNQPQHF
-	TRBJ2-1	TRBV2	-	TGTGCCACAGGAGCTTCTTACAATGAGCAGTTCTTC	CATGASYNEQFF
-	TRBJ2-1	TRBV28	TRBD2	TGTGCCAGCAGTTCGCCAGCGGGGGCTATCAATGAGCAGTTCTTC	CASSSPAGAINEQFF
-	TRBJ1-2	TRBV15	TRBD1	TGTGCCACCAGCAGAGGGACAGGGCGAGGCTACACCTTC	CATSRGTGRGYTF
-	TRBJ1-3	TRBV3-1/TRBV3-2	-	TGTGCCAGCAGCCAAGATATAACAGGGTTTGGAAACACCATATATTTT	CASSQDITGFGNTIYF
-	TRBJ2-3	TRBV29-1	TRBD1	TGCAGCGTTTCCGGGACAGGGGGATCCCGGATCCTCACAGATACGCAGTATTTT	CSVSGTGGSRILTDTQYF
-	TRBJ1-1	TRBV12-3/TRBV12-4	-	TGTGCCAGCACCCGGACAGACAACACTGAAGCTTTCTTT	CASTRTDNTEAFF